The sequence of this TCR beta chain was determined in a study of T cell repertoires in cytomegalovirus infection. Study at large: Indicated by public TCR beta signatures were CMV infection and matching HLA type.

This clonotype has a count of ten or more. The target antigen is unknown. Trimming left V 5 bases short and J 4 bases short, with 20 bases between. This CDR3 spans 17 amino acids. CDR1 SGHVS and CDR2 FQNEAQ come from the germline V gene. General study results and limits: CMV-specific TCR beta clonotypes restricted by HLA-C dominated the ex vivo response.

In TCRdb, the reads were re-called with MiXCR into one record per CDR3 protein. Here the sample spans roughly 920,000 distinct CDR3 sequences, more than 25% being singletons. This chain uses TRBV7-8 with TRBJ2-2, with D maybe TRBD2 (7 bases). This specimen was cultured CD8+ T cells from PBMCs, taken from culture after CMV antigen stimulation. The clonotype was recovered from a human donor in good health (CMV status not recorded). Some clones in this sample may be carry-over from other donors' samples. As DNA, the CDR3 is TGTGCCAGCAGCCCCGGATTGGGGCGGGGGCTCACCGGGGAGCTGTTTTTT. It is translated as CASSPGLGRGLTGELFF. Using reference TRBV7-8 and TRBJ2-2 for the parts outside the CDR3, the full variable domain is GAGVSQSPRYKVAKRGQDVALRCDPISGHVSLFWYQQALGQGPEFLTYFQNEAQLDKSGLPSDRFFAERPEGSVSTLKIQRTQQEDSAVYLCASSPGLGRGLTGELFFGEGSRLTVL.